This is a list of T cell receptor beta chains from one sample in a study of CD8+ T cells in alopecia areata. Repertoires were generated with immunoSEQ multiplex PCR, while TCRdb's copy carries only in-frame clones and drops some. The data show some 200,000 clones, about 60% seen once. The material was CD8+ T cells sorted from blood, obtained at week 24, from a patient treated with tofacitinib. The receptors here all came from a human donor with alopecia areata. Each CDR3 is given with its conserved first and last residue. The D gene is left open where the match is weak. A row's size may be missing; if present it is once, few, many or a size class.

d_call	v_call	j_call	clone_size	cdr3_aa	cdr3_nt
.	TRBV11-1	TRBJ2-2	.	CASSHGHLNTGELFF	TGTGCCAGCAGCCACGGACACTTGAACACCGGGGAGCTGTTTTTT
.	TRBV30	TRBJ2-6	.	CAWSEGAGANVLTF	TGTGCCTGGAGTGAGGGCGCTGGGGCCAACGTCCTGACTTTC
.	TRBV29-1	TRBJ1-3	.	CSVVFRGGGNTIYF	TGCAGCGTTGTATTCCGGGGAGGTGGAAACACCATATATTTT
TRBD1	TRBV27	TRBJ1-1	.	CASRGQGARYTEAFF	TGTGCCAGCAGGGGGCAGGGGGCTCGGTACACTGAAGCCTTCTTT
.	TRBV7-3	TRBJ1-5	.	CASSPFGGGYSNQPQHF	TGTGCCAGCAGCCCTTTCGGGGGCGGCTATAGCAATCAGCCCCAGCATTTT
TRBD1	TRBV7-9	TRBJ1-5	.	CASSPLDRGIGNQPQHF	TGTGCCAGCAGCCCTTTGGACAGGGGGATTGGCAATCAGCCCCAGCATTTT
.	TRBV13	TRBJ2-7	.	CASSLGAGYYEQYF	TGTGCCAGCAGCTTAGGCGCCGGATACTACGAGCAGTACTTC
.	TRBV5-6	TRBJ2-3	.	CASSTQSDTQYF	TGTGCCAGCAGCACCCAAAGCGATACGCAGTATTTT
.	TRBV7-9	TRBJ1-2	once	CASSQDYGYTF	TGTGCCAGCAGCCAGGACTATGGCTACACCTTC
.	TRBV7-9	TRBJ1-5	.	CASSSGAEVNQPQHF	TGTGCCAGCAGCTCAGGGGCAGAGGTCAATCAGCCCCAGCATTTT
.	TRBV6-5	TRBJ2-5	few	CASTPGGGTQETQYF	TGTGCCAGCACCCCGGGCGGAGGTACACAAGAGACCCAGTACTTC
.	TRBV25-1	TRBJ2-7	.	CASSVGPYEQYF	TGTGCCAGCAGTGTCGGGCCCTACGAGCAGTACTTC
TRBD2	TRBV4-2	TRBJ2-3	.	CASSPWGGTSEPDTQYF	TGTGCCAGCAGCCCTTGGGGCGGGACTAGCGAACCAGATACGCAGTATTTT
.	TRBV7-2	TRBJ2-7	many	CASTPAGYEQYF	TGTGCCAGCACCCCGGCAGGGTACGAGCAGTACTTC
.	TRBV27	TRBJ2-2	.	CASSSDRTTGELFF	TGTGCCAGCAGTTCGGACAGAACCACCGGGGAGCTGTTTTTT
.	TRBV29-1	TRBJ1-2	.	CSAPDSNLGLETF	TGCAGCGCCCCGGACAGTAACCTAGGGCTGGAAACCTTC
TRBD1	TRBV19	TRBJ1-1	.	CASSLQGMNTEAFF	TGTGCCAGTAGTCTACAGGGGATGAACACTGAAGCTTTCTTT
.	TRBV15	TRBJ1-2	once	CATSAQGMTEHYGYTF	TGTGCCACCAGTGCCCAGGGGATGACGGAGCACTATGGCTACACCTTC
TRBD2	TRBV2	TRBJ2-1	.	CASSEAWAGGKYEQFF	TGTGCCAGCAGTGAAGCCTGGGCGGGGGGGAAGTATGAGCAGTTCTTC
.	TRBV2	TRBJ1-1	.	CASSVITANTEAFF	TGTGCCAGCAGCGTTATCACAGCGAACACTGAAGCTTTCTTT
.	TRBV6-1	TRBJ1-2	few	CASSEDPGYTF	TGTGCCAGCAGTGAAGATCCTGGCTACACCTTC
TRBD1	TRBV9	TRBJ1-6	.	CASSEGQRNSPLHF	TGTGCCAGCAGCGAGGGACAGCGGAATTCACCCCTCCACTTT
.	TRBV7-9	TRBJ2-7	.	CASSLIGDVYEQYF	TGTGCCAGCAGCTTAATAGGGGACGTCTACGAGCAGTACTTC
TRBD2	TRBV13	TRBJ2-3	.	CASSFPTSGADTQYF	TGTGCCAGCAGCTTCCCGACTAGCGGAGCAGATACGCAGTATTTT
TRBD1	TRBV7-9	TRBJ2-2	.	CASSGQAYWVSPGELFF	TGTGCCAGCAGTGGACAGGCGTATTGGGTTTCTCCCGGGGAGCTGTTTTTT
.	TRBV13	TRBJ1-2	.	CASSLAQGRANYGYTF	TGTGCCAGCAGCTTAGCCCAGGGACGGGCTAACTATGGCTACACCTTC
.	TRBV18	TRBJ2-1	many	CASSATSPTNQYYNEHFF	TGTGCCAGCTCAGCAACCTCCCCGACAAACCAATACTACAATGAGCATTTCTTC
.	TRBV20-1	TRBJ2-1	.	CSASEGEQFF	TGCAGTGCATCGGAGGGTGAGCAGTTCTTC
.	TRBV29-1	TRBJ2-2	few	CSVGGAGTGELFF	TGCAGCGTTGGGGGGGCAGGCACCGGGGAGCTGTTTTTT
.	TRBV30	TRBJ1-4	.	CAWRAGSNEKLFF	TGTGCCTGGAGAGCGGGCTCTAATGAAAAACTGTTTTTT
.	TRBV29-1	TRBJ1-1	.	CSALRVGTEAFF	TGCAGCGCGCTCAGGGTGGGTACTGAAGCTTTCTTT
TRBD1	TRBV27	TRBJ2-1	.	CASSLRDRRYNEQFF	TGTGCCAGCAGTTTAAGGGACAGGAGGTACAATGAGCAGTTCTTC
TRBD1	TRBV30	TRBJ2-5	.	CACTGGQETQYF	TGTGCCTGTACAGGGGGCCAAGAGACCCAGTACTTC
.	TRBV29-1	TRBJ2-7	few	CSVEEGDTRYEQYF	TGCAGCGTTGAAGAAGGGGACACCAGATACGAGCAGTACTTC
TRBD2	TRBV7-9	TRBJ2-1	few	CASSYTSGGPTGNEQFF	TGTGCCAGCAGCTACACTAGCGGGGGACCAACCGGGAATGAGCAGTTCTTC
.	TRBV13	TRBJ2-3	few	CASSFETDTQYF	TGTGCCAGCAGCTTCGAGACAGATACGCAGTATTTT
.	TRBV13	TRBJ2-5	.	CASTLYQETQYF	TGTGCCAGCACACTCTATCAAGAGACCCAGTACTTC
.	TRBV4-1	TRBJ1-2	.	CASSLSSGDGYTF	TGCGCCAGCAGCCTCTCCTCGGGAGATGGCTACACCTTC
.	TRBV7-9	TRBJ2-2	few	CASSRLMGGPNTGELFF	TGTGCCAGCAGCCGACTGATGGGGGGACCGAACACCGGGGAGCTGTTTTTT
.	TRBV2	TRBJ2-3	.	CASRDQGWDTDTQYF	TGTGCCAGCAGAGACCAAGGTTGGGACACAGATACGCAGTATTTT
.	TRBV6-5	TRBJ2-2	.	CASSLDPDSTGELFF	TGTGCCAGCAGTTTGGACCCTGACAGCACCGGGGAGCTGTTTTTT
.	TRBV29-1	TRBJ2-1	once	CSVEGMKTGKYDNEQFF	TGCAGCGTTGAAGGGATGAAAACAGGGAAATATGACAATGAGCAGTTCTTC
.	TRBV4-1	TRBJ2-3	.	CASSQKASADTQYF	TGCGCCAGCAGCCAAAAGGCGAGCGCAGATACGCAGTATTTT
TRBD1	TRBV19	TRBJ1-5	few	CASRWDRQFNQPQHF	TGTGCCAGTAGATGGGACAGACAATTCAATCAGCCCCAGCATTTT
TRBD1	TRBV12-5	TRBJ2-7	.	CASGLAGTGGTNEQYF	TGTGCTAGTGGTTTGGCCGGGACAGGGGGGACCAACGAGCAGTACTTC
.	TRBV5-6	TRBJ2-5	few	CASSLGGGRIDF	TGTGCCAGCAGCTTGGGGGGAGGACGGATCGACTTC
.	TRBV30	TRBJ2-5	.	CAWTGETQYF	TGTGCCTGGACCGGGGAGACCCAGTACTTC
.	TRBV5-1	TRBJ2-7	few	CASSLNRAEQYF	TGCGCCAGCAGCCTGAACAGGGCCGAGCAGTACTTC
.	TRBV29-1	TRBJ2-2	.	CSVEGGPGELFF	TGCAGCGTTGAAGGGGGACCCGGGGAGCTGTTTTTT
.	TRBV10-3	TRBJ1-5	.	CAISEEYGNSNQPQHF	TGTGCCATCAGTGAGGAGTACGGTAATAGCAATCAGCCCCAGCATTTT
.	TRBV9	TRBJ2-5	once	CASSGSRVPGETQYF	TGTGCCAGCAGCGGGTCCAGGGTCCCTGGAGAGACCCAGTACTTC
.	TRBV27	TRBJ2-7	.	CASSLSSRTYEQYF	TGTGCCAGCAGTTTATCATCCAGAACCTACGAGCAGTACTTC
.	TRBV2	TRBJ1-2	.	CARQNNYGYTF	TGTGCCAGGCAGAATAACTATGGCTACACCTTC
.	TRBV5-1	TRBJ1-3	.	CASSLTSRDTIYF	TGCGCCAGCAGCTTGACTTCCCGGGACACCATATATTTT